The rows below give T cell receptor beta chains drawn from one sample of a study of blood T cell repertoires in COVID-19. The data were produced by immunoSEQ multiplex PCR, yet TCRdb's version contains in-frame clones alone and is incomplete. The sample lists approximately 74,000 clones; 79% were seen once. The sample taken for sequencing was peripheral blood. The origin of the receptors is a man aged 55 to 69 with acute or convalescent COVID-19. The CDR3 runs from the conserved cysteine through the conserved F or W. D genes are given only for firm matches. Expanded clones get a size class; other rows say once, few or many, or leave the size out.

>NA|TRBD2|TRBJ2-7|TRBV6-2/TRBV6-3
TGTGCCAGCAGTTACGTGGGACTTGGGACTATCGAGCAGTACTTC
CASSYVGLGTIEQYF
>NA|TRBD2|TRBJ2-1|TRBV13
TGTGCCAGCGGGCCGGGACTAGCGGGGAATGAGCAGTTCTTC
CASGPGLAGNEQFF
>NA|NA|TRBJ1-3|TRBV14
TGTGCCAGCAGCCAAGAGGGTCCACTATACTCTGGAAACACCATATATTTT
CASSQEGPLYSGNTIYF
>NA|NA|TRBJ2-2|TRBV5-1
TGCGCCAGCAGCTTGGGACATTTGAACACCGGGGAGCTGTTTTTT
CASSLGHLNTGELFF
>NA|TRBD2|TRBJ2-1|TRBV18
TGTGCCAGCTCACCTCAATCTAGCGGGTTCAACAATGAGCAGTTCTTC
CASSPQSSGFNNEQFF
>NA|TRBD1|TRBJ1-1|TRBV10-3
TGTGCCATCCCCAGGGGGCAGAACACTGAAGCTTTCTTT
CAIPRGQNTEAFF
>NA|NA|TRBJ1-2|TRBV12-3/TRBV12-4
TGTGCCAGCAGTTTAGGGCAGGGCGCCTACACCTTC
CASSLGQGAYTF
>once|TRBD1|TRBJ2-4|TRBV23-1
TGCGCCAGCAGTCAATCCGGGACAGGGGGCGTTGCCAAAAACATTCAGTACTTC
CASSQSGTGGVAKNIQYF
>NA|TRBD2|TRBJ2-3|TRBV6-2/TRBV6-3
TGTGCCAGCAGTTACGAAGCGGGGACAGATACGCAGTATTTT
CASSYEAGTDTQYF
>NA|NA|TRBJ2-1|TRBV2
TGTGCCAGCAGTGGGACAGAATACAATGAGCAGTTCTTC
CASSGTEYNEQFF
>NA|TRBD1|TRBJ1-1|TRBV11-3
TGTGCCAGCAGCCTACAGGGGGGTAACACTGAAGCTTTCTTT
CASSLQGGNTEAFF
>NA|NA|TRBJ1-6|TRBV3-1/TRBV3-2
TGTGCCAGCAGCCAAGGGCTTGATTCACCCCTCCACTTT
CASSQGLDSPLHF
>NA|NA|TRBJ2-7|TRBV7-2
TGTGCCAGCAGCTTAGGCGCCCGGTCCTACGAGCAGTACTTC
CASSLGARSYEQYF
>few|TRBD1|TRBJ1-2|TRBV27
TGTGCCAGCTCGGGACAGGGGGCGCGATATGGCTACACCTTC
CASSGQGARYGYTF
>NA|NA|TRBJ1-5|TRBV27
TGTGCCAGCAGTCCGCGACAGGCGAGGGCCCAGCCCCAGCATTTT
CASSPRQARAQPQHF
>NA|NA|TRBJ1-1|TRBV3-1/TRBV3-2
TGTGCCAGCAGCGCTCAGGGTAAGGGAACTGAAGCTTTCTTT
CASSAQGKGTEAFF
>NA|NA|TRBJ1-1|TRBV11-2
TGTGCCAGCAGCTTTACAGGCCCGAACACTGAAGCTTTCTTT
CASSFTGPNTEAFF
>NA|NA|TRBJ2-7|TRBV6-5
TGTGCCAGCAGTTACCAGGGCCCACCCTCTTACGAGCAGTACTTC
CASSYQGPPSYEQYF
>NA|NA|TRBJ2-5|TRBV7-2
TGTGCCAGCAGCCCCGAAGGGCGGGTGGGGAAGACCCAGTACTTC
CASSPEGRVGKTQYF
>once|NA|TRBJ1-4|TRBV2
TGTGCCAGCAGTGAGTTGCAGGACAGTAATGAAAAACTGTTTTTT
CASSELQDSNEKLFF
>NA|NA|TRBJ1-1|TRBV11-2
TGTGCCAGCAGCTTACAAGGGGGAGCTTTCTTT
CASSLQGGAFF
>NA|NA|TRBJ1-1|TRBV6-1
TGTGCCAGCAGCGAAGAGGGGGAAGCTTTCTTT
CASSEEGEAFF
>NA|TRBD1|TRBJ1-2|TRBV3-1/TRBV3-2
TGTGCCAGCACAACGGGACAGGGAAGGGGCGGCTACACCTTC
CASTTGQGRGGYTF
>NA|TRBD1|TRBJ2-5|TRBV2
TGTGCCAGCAGTGAAATGGGACAGTCGTACCAAGAGACCCAGTACTTC
CASSEMGQSYQETQYF
>NA|NA|TRBJ2-2|TRBV6-4
TGTGCCAGCAGTCCTGGGACTTTCGCCGGAGGCGGGGAGCTGTTTTTT
CASSPGTFAGGGELFF
>NA|TRBD1|TRBJ1-4|TRBV2
TGTGCCAGCAATTTACAGGGGGCTCGCGAAAAACTGTTTTTT
CASNLQGAREKLFF
>few|TRBD1|TRBJ1-1|TRBV9
TGTGCCAGCAACTTAGGACAGGGAAACACTGAAGCTTTCTTT
CASNLGQGNTEAFF
>NA|NA|TRBJ2-3|TRBV18
TGTGCCAGCTCACCTTTCGCAGGGGGCACAGATACGCAGTATTTT
CASSPFAGGTDTQYF
>NA|NA|TRBJ1-2|TRBV28
TGTGCCAGCAGTTCCCCCCAAGGGGGATCTAACTATGGCTACACCTTC
CASSSPQGGSNYGYTF
>few|TRBD1|TRBJ2-3|TRBV6-1
TGTGCCAGCAGTGAGTCCAGGACAGGACGCACAGATACGCAGTATTTT
CASSESRTGRTDTQYF
>NA|NA|TRBJ1-1|TRBV7-2
TGTGCCAGCAGCTTAGTCGGCAGGGGAGAAACTGAAGCTTTCTTT
CASSLVGRGETEAFF
>NA|TRBD1|TRBJ1-1|TRBV6-5
TGTGCCAGCAGCCGGACAGGGGGGATGAACACTGAAGCTTTCTTT
CASSRTGGMNTEAFF
>NA|NA|TRBJ2-3|TRBV4-1
TGCGCCAGCAGCCAAGATCCCGCGGCGAGCACAGATACGCAGTATTTT
CASSQDPAASTDTQYF
>NA|TRBD2|TRBJ2-2|TRBV5-4
TGTGCCAGCAGCCGGGGGGACCCGAACACCGGGGAGCTGTTTTTT
CASSRGDPNTGELFF
>NA|TRBD1|TRBJ2-2|TRBV7-3
TGTGCCAGCAGCTTGGGGGGACAGGGTTCCGGGGAGCTGTTTTTT
CASSLGGQGSGELFF
>NA|NA|TRBJ2-3|TRBV10-3
TGTGCCATCAGTGACGGGGGAATCCGCACAGATACGCAGTATTTT
CAISDGGIRTDTQYF
>NA|TRBD2|TRBJ2-1|TRBV5-1
TGCGCCAGCAGCTTGTATAGCCCTAGCGGGGTCCAGGGGCAGTTCTTC
CASSLYSPSGVQGQFF
>NA|NA|TRBJ1-5|TRBV7-3
TGTGCCAGCAGCCCCGGGGGGAGTCAGCCCCAGCATTTT
CASSPGGSQPQHF
>NA|NA|TRBJ1-6|TRBV4-3
TGCGCCAGCAGCCAAGACCGACATCCCAATTCACCCCTCCACTTT
CASSQDRHPNSPLHF
>NA|TRBD1|TRBJ1-6|TRBV20-1
TGCAGTGCTCAACGGGACAGGGTTTGGCTTTTT
CSAQRDRVWLF
>NA|NA|TRBJ1-2|TRBV3-1/TRBV3-2
TGTGCCAGCAGCTCACGCCAGGGCTACACCTTC
CASSSRQGYTF
>NA|TRBD1|TRBJ1-1|TRBV6-2/TRBV6-3
TGTGCCAGCAGTTACGGGGACAGGGAGGTTTTCACTGAAGCTTTCTTT
CASSYGDREVFTEAFF
>NA|TRBD1|TRBJ1-1|TRBV6-5
TGTGCCAGCAGTTTTGACAGGGGCCCGAACACTGAAGCTTTCTTT
CASSFDRGPNTEAFF
>NA|NA|TRBJ1-6|TRBV30
TGTGCCTGGAAGCTGTCCTATAATTCACCCCTCCACTTT
CAWKLSYNSPLHF
>NA|TRBD1|TRBJ2-7|TRBV5-1
TGCGCCAGCAGCTTACCGGGACAGGGCATATACGAGCAGTACTTC
CASSLPGQGIYEQYF
>medium-sized|NA|TRBJ1-2|TRBV6-5
TGTGCCAGCAGTAAACAGGGTCTCGATGGCTACACCTTC
CASSKQGLDGYTF
>NA|NA|TRBJ2-2|TRBV7-6
TGTGCCAGCAGCTTAGCGGCCGATGCAGAGCTGTTTTTT
CASSLAADAELFF
>NA|NA|TRBJ2-7|TRBV4-2
TGTGCCAGCAGCCAGGGCAGCTCCTACGAGCAGTACTTC
CASSQGSSYEQYF
>NA|TRBD1|TRBJ1-1|TRBV27
TGTGCCAGCAGTGTACAGGGGGGCGGCACTGAAGCTTTCTTT
CASSVQGGGTEAFF
>NA|TRBD1|TRBJ1-1|TRBV7-9
TGTGCCAGCACCAAACCGGGACAGGGGAACACTGAAGCTTTCTTT
CASTKPGQGNTEAFF
>NA|NA|TRBJ2-3|TRBV7-2
TGTGCCAGCAGCTTAGGTCCCCCTTCTAGCACAGATACGCAGTATTTT
CASSLGPPSSTDTQYF
>few|NA|TRBJ2-3|TRBV5-1
TGCGCCAGCAGCTTGCAGGCTAGCACAGATACGCAGTATTTT
CASSLQASTDTQYF
>NA|TRBD1|TRBJ1-2|TRBV10-3
TGTGCCATCAGTGAGGGGACAGGAAAGTTCTATGGCTACACCTTC
CAISEGTGKFYGYTF